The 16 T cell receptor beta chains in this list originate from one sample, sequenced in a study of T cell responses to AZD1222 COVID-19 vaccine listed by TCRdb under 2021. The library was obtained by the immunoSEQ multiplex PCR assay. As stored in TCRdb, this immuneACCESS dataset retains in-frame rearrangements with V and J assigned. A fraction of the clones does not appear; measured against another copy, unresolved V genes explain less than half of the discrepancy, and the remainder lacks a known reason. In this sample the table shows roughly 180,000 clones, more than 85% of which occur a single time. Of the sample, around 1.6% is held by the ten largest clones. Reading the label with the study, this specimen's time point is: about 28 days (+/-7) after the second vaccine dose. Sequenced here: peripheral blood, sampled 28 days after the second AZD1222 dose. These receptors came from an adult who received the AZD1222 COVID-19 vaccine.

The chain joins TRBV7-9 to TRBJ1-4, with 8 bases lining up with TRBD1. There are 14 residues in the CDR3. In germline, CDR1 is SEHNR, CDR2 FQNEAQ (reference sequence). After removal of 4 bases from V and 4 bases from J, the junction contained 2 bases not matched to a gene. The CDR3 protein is CASSSGQVNEKLFF. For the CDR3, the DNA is TGTGCCAGCAGCTCGGGACAGGTTAATGAAAAACTGTTTTTT.

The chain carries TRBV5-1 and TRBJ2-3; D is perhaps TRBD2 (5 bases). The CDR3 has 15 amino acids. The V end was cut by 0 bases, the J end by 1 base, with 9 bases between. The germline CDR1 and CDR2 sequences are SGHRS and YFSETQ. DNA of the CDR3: TGCGCCAGCAGCTTGGGCACACTAGGCACAGATACGCAGTATTTT. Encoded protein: CASSLGTLGTDTQYF.

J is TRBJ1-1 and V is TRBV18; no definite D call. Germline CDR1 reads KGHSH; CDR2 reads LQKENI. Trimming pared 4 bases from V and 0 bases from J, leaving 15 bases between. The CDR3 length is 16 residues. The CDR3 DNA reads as TGTGCCAGCTCACTGACAATTACCACAATGAACACTGAAGCTTTCTTT. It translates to CASSLTITTMNTEAFF.

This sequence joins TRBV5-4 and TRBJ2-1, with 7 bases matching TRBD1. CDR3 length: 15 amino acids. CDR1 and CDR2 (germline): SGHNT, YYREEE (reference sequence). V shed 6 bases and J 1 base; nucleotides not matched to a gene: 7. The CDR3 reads CASTSGGASYNEQFF. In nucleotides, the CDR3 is TGTGCCAGCACCTCAGGGGGAGCTTCCTACAATGAGCAGTTCTTC.

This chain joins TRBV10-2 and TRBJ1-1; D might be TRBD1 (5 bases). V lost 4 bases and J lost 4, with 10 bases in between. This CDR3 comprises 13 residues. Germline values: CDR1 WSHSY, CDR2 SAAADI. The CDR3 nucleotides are TGCGCCAGCAGTGTGGTCAGGGCCACTGAAGCTTTCTTT. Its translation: CASSVVRATEAFF.

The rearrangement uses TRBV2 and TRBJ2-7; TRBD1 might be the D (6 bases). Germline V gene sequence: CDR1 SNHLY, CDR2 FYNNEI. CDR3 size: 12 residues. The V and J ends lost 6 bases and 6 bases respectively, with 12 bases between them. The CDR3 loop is CASRTTGREQYF. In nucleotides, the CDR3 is TGTGCCAGCAGGACTACAGGGCGCGAGCAGTACTTC.

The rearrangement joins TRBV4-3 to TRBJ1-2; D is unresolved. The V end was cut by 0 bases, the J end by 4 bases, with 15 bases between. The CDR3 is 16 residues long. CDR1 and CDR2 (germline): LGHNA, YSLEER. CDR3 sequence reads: CASSQDPPATAYGYTF. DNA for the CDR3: TGCGCCAGCAGCCAAGATCCCCCCGCGACGGCCTATGGCTACACCTTC.

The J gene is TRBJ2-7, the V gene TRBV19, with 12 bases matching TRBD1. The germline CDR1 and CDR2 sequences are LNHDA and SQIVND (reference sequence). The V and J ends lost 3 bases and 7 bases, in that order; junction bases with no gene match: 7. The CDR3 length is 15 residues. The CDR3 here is CASSITGTGGEEQYF. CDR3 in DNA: TGTGCCAGTAGTATTACTGGGACAGGGGGCGAGGAGCAGTACTTC.

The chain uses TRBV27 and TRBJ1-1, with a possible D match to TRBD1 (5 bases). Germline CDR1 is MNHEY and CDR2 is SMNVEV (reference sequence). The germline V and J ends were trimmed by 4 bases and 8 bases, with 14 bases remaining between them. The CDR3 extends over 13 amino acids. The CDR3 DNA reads TGTGCCAGCAGTTCTACACCAGGGAGGGAAGCTTTCTTT. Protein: CASSSTPGREAFF.

CDR3 sequence reads: CASSLSVGEQFF. The CDR3 DNA follows: TGTGCCAGCAGCTTATCGGTAGGCGAGCAGTTCTTC. V gene TRBV7-9 combines with J gene TRBJ2-1; unclear D gene. This CDR3 contains 12 residues. CDR1 and CDR2 (germline): SEHNR, FQNEAQ (reference sequence). V lost 2 bases, J lost 10 bases, and 9 bases lay in between. The full variable domain, completed using reference TRBV7-9 and TRBJ2-1, is DTGVSQNPRHKITKRGQNVTFRCDPISEHNRLYWYRQTLGQGPEFLTYFQNEAQLEKSRLLSDRFSAERPKGSFSTLEIQRTEQGDSAMYLCASSLSVGEQFFGPGTRLTVL.

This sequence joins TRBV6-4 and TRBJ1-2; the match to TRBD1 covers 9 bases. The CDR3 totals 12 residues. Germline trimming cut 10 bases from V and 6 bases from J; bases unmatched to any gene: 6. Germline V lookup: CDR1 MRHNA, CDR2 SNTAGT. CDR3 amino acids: CATRTGADGYTF. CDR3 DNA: TGTGCCACCAGGACAGGGGCGGATGGCTACACCTTC.

This CDR3 is CASTAGQGSLSRAFF. CDR3 sequence (DNA): TGTGCCAGCACCGCTGGGCAGGGATCTTTATCTCGGGCTTTCTTT. V and J are TRBV2 and TRBJ1-1, with D possibly being TRBD1 (5 bases). The germline CDR1 and CDR2 sequences are SNHLY and FYNNEI. V was shortened by 7 bases and J by 11 bases, with 26 bases between the two germline ends. There are 15 residues in the CDR3.

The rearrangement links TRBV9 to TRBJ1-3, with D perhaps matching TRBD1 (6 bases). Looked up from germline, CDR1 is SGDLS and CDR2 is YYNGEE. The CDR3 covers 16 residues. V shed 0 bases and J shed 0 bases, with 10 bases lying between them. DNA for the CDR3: TGTGCCAGCAGCGTAGGGGGGCGGCACTCTGGAAACACCATATATTTT. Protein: CASSVGGRHSGNTIYF.

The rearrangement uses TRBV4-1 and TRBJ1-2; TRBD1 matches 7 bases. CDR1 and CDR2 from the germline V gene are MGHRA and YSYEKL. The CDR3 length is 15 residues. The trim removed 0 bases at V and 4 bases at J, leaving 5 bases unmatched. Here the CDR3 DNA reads TGCGCCAGCAGCCAAGAAGACAGGGAAGGCTATGGCTACACCTTC. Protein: CASSQEDREGYGYTF.

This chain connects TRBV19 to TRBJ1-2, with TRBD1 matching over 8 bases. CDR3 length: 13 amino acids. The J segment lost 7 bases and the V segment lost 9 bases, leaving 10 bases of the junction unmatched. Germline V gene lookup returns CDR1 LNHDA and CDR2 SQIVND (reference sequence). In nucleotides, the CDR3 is TGTGCCAGCAGGAGACAAGACAGGGGTGGCTACACCTTC. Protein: CASRRQDRGGYTF.

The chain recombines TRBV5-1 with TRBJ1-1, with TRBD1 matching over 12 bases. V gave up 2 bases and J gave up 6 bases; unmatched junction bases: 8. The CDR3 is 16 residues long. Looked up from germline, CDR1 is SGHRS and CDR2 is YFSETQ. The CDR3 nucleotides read TGCGCCAGCAGCTTCGGGGACAGGGGGCAAAACGCTGAAGCTTTCTTT. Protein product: CASSFGDRGQNAEAFF.